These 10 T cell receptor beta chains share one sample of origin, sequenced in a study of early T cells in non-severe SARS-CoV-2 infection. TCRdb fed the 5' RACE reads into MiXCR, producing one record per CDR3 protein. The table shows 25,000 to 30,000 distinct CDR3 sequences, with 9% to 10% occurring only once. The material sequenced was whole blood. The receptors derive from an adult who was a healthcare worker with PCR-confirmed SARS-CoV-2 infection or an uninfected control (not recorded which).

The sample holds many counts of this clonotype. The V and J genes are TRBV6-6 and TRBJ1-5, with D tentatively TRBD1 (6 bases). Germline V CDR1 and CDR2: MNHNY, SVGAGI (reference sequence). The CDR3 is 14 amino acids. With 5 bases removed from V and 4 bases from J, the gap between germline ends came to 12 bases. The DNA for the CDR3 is TGTGCCAGCAGTCAGGGGATAGGGAATCAGCCCCAGCATTTT. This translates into CASSQGIGNQPQHF.

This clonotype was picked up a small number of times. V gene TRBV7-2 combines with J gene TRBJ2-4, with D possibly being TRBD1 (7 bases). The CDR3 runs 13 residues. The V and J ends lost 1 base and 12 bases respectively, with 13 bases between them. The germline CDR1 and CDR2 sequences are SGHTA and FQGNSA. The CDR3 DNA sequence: TGTGCCAGCAGCTTAGAAGGCAGGGGGGATCAGTACTTC. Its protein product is CASSLEGRGDQYF. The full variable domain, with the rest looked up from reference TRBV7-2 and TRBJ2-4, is GAGVSQSPSNKVTEKGKDVELRCDPISGHTALYWYRQSLGQGLEFLIYFQGNSAPDKSGLPSDRFSAERTGGSVSTLTIQRTQQEDSAVYLCASSLEGRGDQYFGAGTRLSVL.

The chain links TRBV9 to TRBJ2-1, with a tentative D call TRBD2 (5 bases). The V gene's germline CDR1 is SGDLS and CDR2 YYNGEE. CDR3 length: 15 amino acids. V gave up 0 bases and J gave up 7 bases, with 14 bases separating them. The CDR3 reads CASSVDTTTGNEQFF. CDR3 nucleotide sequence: TGTGCCAGCAGCGTAGACACTACTACGGGGAATGAGCAGTTCTTC.

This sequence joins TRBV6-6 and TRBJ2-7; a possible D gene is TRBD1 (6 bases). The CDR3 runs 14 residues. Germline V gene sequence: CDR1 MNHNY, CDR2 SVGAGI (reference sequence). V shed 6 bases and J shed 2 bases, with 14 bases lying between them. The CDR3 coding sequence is TGTGCCAGCAGAAGACAGGCGGGTCCCTACGAGCAGTACTTC. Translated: CASRRQAGPYEQYF.

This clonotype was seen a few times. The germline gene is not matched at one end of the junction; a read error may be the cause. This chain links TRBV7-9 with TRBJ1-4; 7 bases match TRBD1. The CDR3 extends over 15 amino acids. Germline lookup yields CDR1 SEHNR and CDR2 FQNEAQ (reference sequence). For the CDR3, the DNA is TGTGTCAGCAGCCCCGCGCAGGGGGGAAATGAAAAACTGTTTTTT. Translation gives CVSSPAQGGNEKLFF.

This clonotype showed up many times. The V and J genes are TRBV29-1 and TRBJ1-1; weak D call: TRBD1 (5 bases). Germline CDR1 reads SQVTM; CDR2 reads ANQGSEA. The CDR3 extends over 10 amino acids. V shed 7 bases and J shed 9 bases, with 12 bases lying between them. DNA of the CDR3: TGCAGCGACGCCACAGGAAAAGCTTTCTTT. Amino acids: CSDATGKAFF.

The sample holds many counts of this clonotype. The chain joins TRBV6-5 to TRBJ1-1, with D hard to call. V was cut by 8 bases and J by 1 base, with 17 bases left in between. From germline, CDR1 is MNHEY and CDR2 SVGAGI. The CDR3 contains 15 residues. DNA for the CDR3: TGTGCCAGCCTTCGAGACGGGCGGAAGAACACTGAAGCTTTCTTT. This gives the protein CASLRDGRKNTEAFF.

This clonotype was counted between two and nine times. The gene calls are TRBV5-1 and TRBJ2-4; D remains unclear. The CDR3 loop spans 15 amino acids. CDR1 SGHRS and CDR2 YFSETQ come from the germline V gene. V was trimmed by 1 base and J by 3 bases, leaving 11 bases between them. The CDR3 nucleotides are TGCGCCAGCAGCTTGTTTGGGGATATCAAAAACATTCAGTACTTC. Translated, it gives CASSLFGDIKNIQYF.

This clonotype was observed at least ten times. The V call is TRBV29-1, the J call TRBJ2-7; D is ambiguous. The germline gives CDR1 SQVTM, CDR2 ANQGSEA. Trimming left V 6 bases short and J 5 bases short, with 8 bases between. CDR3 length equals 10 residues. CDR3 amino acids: CSVLSDEQYF. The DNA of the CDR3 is TGCAGCGTCCTGTCAGACGAGCAGTACTTC.

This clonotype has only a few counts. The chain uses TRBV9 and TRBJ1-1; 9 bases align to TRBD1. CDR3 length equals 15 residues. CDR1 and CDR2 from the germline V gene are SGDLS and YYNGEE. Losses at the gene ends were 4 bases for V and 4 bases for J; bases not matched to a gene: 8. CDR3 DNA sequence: TGTGCCAGCAGCCCGACAGGGGGACTGGGCACTGAAGCTTTCTTT. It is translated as CASSPTGGLGTEAFF.